These 17 T cell receptor beta chains share one sample of origin, sequenced in a study of blood T cell repertoires in COVID-19. Repertoires were generated with immunoSEQ multiplex PCR, while TCRdb's copy carries only in-frame clones and drops some. The repertoire holds about 110,000 clones, with about four fifths as singletons. The sample was peripheral blood. The source is a woman at least 80 years old with acute or convalescent COVID-19.

This chain joins TRBV28 and TRBJ1-5, with 7 bases aligning to TRBD1. Per germline, CDR1 MDHEN and CDR2 SYDVKM. The V segment lost 8 bases and the J segment 6 bases; nucleotides outside the gene matches: 4. The CDR3 has 12 residues. Here the CDR3 reads CASLQGTQPQHF. DNA for the CDR3: TGTGCCAGCTTACAGGGGACTCAGCCCCAGCATTTT. The variable domain in full, with the rest retrieved from reference TRBV28 and TRBJ1-5, is DVKVTQSSRYLVKRTGEKVFLECVQDMDHENMFWYRQDPGLGLRLIYFSYDVKMKEKGDIPEGYSVSREKKERFSLILESASTNQTSMYLCASLQGTQPQHFGDGTRLSIL.

This clone was recorded a few times. The chain employs TRBV7-2 and TRBJ1-2; D remains ambiguous. CDR3 length: 11 residues. V was trimmed by 4 bases and J by 7 bases, leaving 7 bases between them. Germline CDR1 is SGHTA and CDR2 is FQGNSA. DNA for the CDR3: TGTGCCAGCAGCTCCGCGATTGGCTACACCTTC. Protein: CASSSAIGYTF.

The chain couples TRBV19 to TRBJ2-4; the D gene is possibly TRBD2 (6 bases). The germline V gene encodes CDR1 LNHDA and CDR2 SQIVND (reference sequence). V lost 5 bases to trimming and J lost 1 base, with 21 bases between them. The CDR3 totals 18 residues. CDR3 region: CASSLKGSPGDAKNIQYF. The CDR3, as DNA: TGTGCCAGTAGTTTAAAAGGGTCCCCGGGGGATGCCAAAAACATTCAGTACTTC.

This clone has just one count. The chain has TRBV18 and TRBJ2-6; no reliable D call. The CDR3 length is 19 residues. Trimming removed 2 bases from V and 0 bases from J, with 17 bases in between. Looked up from germline, CDR1 is KGHSH and CDR2 is LQKENI. CDR3 loop: CASSPKRGAAFSGANVLTF. CDR3 DNA sequence: TGTGCCAGCTCACCAAAGAGAGGCGCGGCCTTCTCTGGGGCCAACGTCCTGACTTTC.

The rearrangement links TRBV30 to TRBJ1-2; perhaps TRBD1 as D (6 bases). The CDR3 is made up of 11 amino acids. The germline V gene has CDR1 GTSNPN and CDR2 SVGIG (reference sequence). V lost 4 bases to trimming and J lost 3 bases, with 6 bases between them. The CDR3 bases are TGTGCCTGGACAGGGGACTATGGCTACACCTTC. Encoded protein: CAWTGDYGYTF. Full variable domain (rest looked up from reference TRBV30 and TRBJ1-2): SQTIHQWPATLVQPVGSPLSLECTVEGTSNPNLYWYRQAAGRGLQLLFYSVGIGQISSEVPQNLSASRPQDRQFILSSKKLLLSDSGFYLCAWTGDYGYTFGSGTRLTVV.

V and J are TRBV24-1 and TRBJ2-3, with 12 bases fitting TRBD2. The CDR3 consists of 16 residues. CDR1 is KGHDR and CDR2 is SFDVKD in the germline V gene. After removal of 1 base from V and 7 bases from J, the junction contained 5 bases not matched to a gene. The DNA of the CDR3 is TGTGCCACCAGTGATTTCACTAGCGGGAGGACGAATACGCAGTATTTT. Amino acids: CATSDFTSGRTNTQYF.

The chain employs TRBV10-3 and TRBJ2-1; 10 bases are a match to TRBD1. CDR1 ENHRY and CDR2 SYGVKD come from the germline V gene. The CDR3 runs to 17 residues. The junction had 10 bases not matched to a gene; V was cut back by 7 bases and J by 1 base. The CDR3 sequence is CAIKEDRGQTSYNEQFF. Written as DNA, the CDR3 is TGTGCCATCAAAGAAGACAGGGGGCAAACTTCCTACAATGAGCAGTTCTTC.

V usage is TRBV29-1 and J usage is TRBJ2-3; D call uncertain. Germline-derived CDR1 and CDR2 are SQVTM and ANQGSEA. The V end was cut by 4 bases, the J end by 2 bases, with 10 bases between. The CDR3 is 13 residues long. CDR3 DNA: TGCAGCGTTGGAGGAAGAAACACAGATACGCAGTATTTT. It specifies CSVGGRNTDTQYF.

This clone occurred a few times. V and J are TRBV3-1 (or the pseudogene TRBV3-2) and TRBJ1-2; 11 bases align to TRBD1. This CDR3 has 16 amino acids. The trim removed 2 bases at V and 6 bases at J, leaving 8 bases unmatched. Germline CDR1 and CDR2: LGHDT and YNNKEL (reference sequence). The CDR3 here is CASSQLTPGQGDGYTF. CDR3 in DNA: TGTGCCAGCAGCCAATTAACGCCGGGACAGGGGGATGGCTACACCTTC.

The chain carries TRBV18 and TRBJ2-7; 8 positions agree with TRBD1. J was trimmed by 6 bases and V by 3 bases; bases with no gene match: 4. There are 13 residues in the CDR3. Germline lookup yields CDR1 KGHSH and CDR2 LQKENI. The CDR3 bases are TGTGCCAGCTCACCCCCAGGGGGCGGCGAGCAGTACTTC. This translates into CASSPPGGGEQYF.

A word on this clone: The same CDR3 can be traced to other DNA sequences in this sample. The chain couples TRBV19 to TRBJ2-1; D remains unclear. The CDR3 length is 12 residues. V was shortened by 3 bases and J by 6 bases, with 6 bases between the two germline ends. Germline assignment: CDR1 LNHDA and CDR2 SQIVND (reference sequence). CDR3: CASSIVPNEQFF. The CDR3 bases are TGTGCCAGTAGTATCGTTCCCAATGAGCAGTTCTTC. Together with reference TRBV19 and TRBJ2-1, the CDR3 gives the full variable domain: DGGITQSPKYLFRKEGQNVTLSCEQNLNHDAMYWYRQDPGQGLRLIYYSQIVNDFQKGDIAEGYSVSREKKESFPLTVTSAQKNPTAFYLCASSIVPNEQFFGPGTRLTVL.

The CDR3 DNA is TGTGCCAGCAGCGTCTACAGGGTCCCCTATAATTCACCCCTCCACTTT. Translated, it gives CASSVYRVPYNSPLHF. The V gene is TRBV7-8, the J gene TRBJ1-6; D possibly corresponds to TRBD1 (6 bases). Germline CDR1 and CDR2: SGHVS and FQNEAQ. The CDR3 has 16 residues. V was cut by 5 bases and J by 2 bases, with 13 bases left in between.

This chain uses TRBV11-1 with TRBJ2-7; a weak D match, TRBD1 (5 bases). Germline CDR1 SGHAT, CDR2 FQDESV (reference sequence). The CDR3 spans 14 residues. V was pared by 3 bases and J by 3 bases, with 12 bases between. CDR3 sequence reads: CASSFLGARYEQYF. As DNA, the CDR3 is TGTGCCAGCAGCTTTCTTGGGGCGCGCTACGAGCAGTACTTC. Together with reference TRBV11-1 and TRBJ2-7, the CDR3 gives the full variable domain: EAEVAQSPRYKITEKSQAVAFWCDPISGHATLYWYRQILGQGPELLVQFQDESVVDDSQLPKDRFSAERLKGVDSTLKIQPAELGDSAMYLCASSFLGARYEQYFGPGTRLTVT.

The sample holds many counts of this clone. The chain uses TRBV11-2 and TRBJ2-7; D possibly corresponds to TRBD2 (6 bases). CDR3 length equals 15 residues. The ends were cut back, 5 bases at V and 2 bases at J, with 16 bases in the middle. Germline V gene sequence: CDR1 SGHAT, CDR2 FQNNGV. CDR3 sequence: CASSPLAGFTYEQYF. For the CDR3, the DNA is TGTGCCAGCAGCCCCCTTGCGGGATTCACCTACGAGCAGTACTTC. Combining the CDR3 with reference TRBV11-2 and TRBJ2-7 gives the whole variable domain EAGVAQSPRYKIIEKRQSVAFWCNPISGHATLYWYQQILGQGPKLLIQFQNNGVVDDSQLPKDRFSAERLKGVDSTLKIQPAKLEDSAVYLCASSPLAGFTYEQYFGPGTRLTVT.

This clone occurred a few times. Relative to the germline gene, one junction end is altered; a read error may explain this. The rearrangement joins TRBV11-2 to TRBJ1-5; D uncertain. Germline loops: CDR1 SGHAT, CDR2 FQNNGV. The CDR3 loop spans 16 amino acids. CDR3 sequence (DNA): TGTGCCAGCAGCCTAGACTCTTCCAGTGCAAATCAGCCCCAGCATTTT. Amino acids: CASSLDSSSANQPQHF. Together with reference TRBV11-2 and TRBJ1-5, the CDR3 gives the full variable domain: EAGVAQSPRYKIIEKRQSVAFWCNPISGHATLYWYQQILGQGPKLLIQFQNNGVVDDSQLPKDRFSAERLKGVDSTLKIQPAKLEDSAVYLCASSLDSSSANQPQHFGDGTRLSIL.

The chain couples TRBV5-1 to TRBJ2-7; 8 bases are a match to TRBD1. Germline CDR1 reads SGHRS; CDR2 reads YFSETQ. CDR3 size: 14 residues. Unmatched junction bases numbered 8, after V lost 4 bases and J lost 5 bases. DNA for the CDR3: TGCGCCAGCAGCCGGGGAGGACAGGGTGACGAGCAGTACTTC. Translation gives CASSRGGQGDEQYF.

The chain has TRBV5-1 and TRBJ2-2, with TRBD1 identical over 8 bases. CDR1 SGHRS and CDR2 YFSETQ come from the germline V gene. V was pared by 5 bases and J by 7 bases, with 7 bases of the junction left unmatched. The CDR3 consists of 14 residues. The CDR3 region is CASRQGEYSGELFF. CDR3 sequence (DNA): TGCGCCAGCAGACAGGGGGAGTATAGCGGGGAGCTGTTTTTT.